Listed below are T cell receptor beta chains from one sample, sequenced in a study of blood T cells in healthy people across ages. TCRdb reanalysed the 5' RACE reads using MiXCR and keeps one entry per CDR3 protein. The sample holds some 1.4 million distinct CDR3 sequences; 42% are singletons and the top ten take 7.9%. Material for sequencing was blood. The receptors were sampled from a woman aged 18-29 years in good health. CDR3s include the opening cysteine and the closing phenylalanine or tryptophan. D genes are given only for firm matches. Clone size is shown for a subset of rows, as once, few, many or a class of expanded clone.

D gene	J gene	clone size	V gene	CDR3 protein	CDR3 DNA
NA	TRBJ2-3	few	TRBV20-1	CSARDVGRYTDTQYF	TGCAGTGCTAGAGATGTCGGACGGTACACAGATACGCAGTATTTT
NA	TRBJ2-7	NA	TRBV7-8	CASSFRTDEYEQYF	TGTGCCAGCAGCTTTCGGACAGATGAGTACGAGCAGTACTTC
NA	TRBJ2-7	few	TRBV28	CASSHRRAYEQYF	TGTGCCAGCAGCCATAGGCGGGCGTACGAGCAGTACTTC
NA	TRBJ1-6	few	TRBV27	CASTMERRLNSPLHF	TGTGCCAGCACTATGGAGCGAAGACTCAATTCACCCCTCCACTTT
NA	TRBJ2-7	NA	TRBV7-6	CASSLEKGQFYEQYF	TGTGCCAGCAGCTTAGAAAAAGGGCAGTTCTACGAGCAGTACTTC
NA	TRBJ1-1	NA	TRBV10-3	CAISEGGVGNTEAFF	TGTGCCATCAGTGAAGGGGGGGTCGGGAACACTGAAGCTTTCTTT
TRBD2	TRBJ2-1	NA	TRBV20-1	CSARRGGGLAGGVEQFF	TGCAGCGCTAGACGAGGGGGGGGACTAGCGGGAGGGGTTGAGCAGTTCTTC
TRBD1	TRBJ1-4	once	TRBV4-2	CASSLQAHRGTTNEKLFF	TGTGCCAGCAGCTTACAAGCCCACAGGGGGACAACTAATGAAAAACTGTTTTTT
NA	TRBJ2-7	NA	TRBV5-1	CASSLAPPSASSYGQYF	TGCGCCAGCAGCTTGGCCCCCCCCAGCGCCAGCTCCTACGGGCAGTACTTC
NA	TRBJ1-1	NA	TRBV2	CASSASGFGTEAFF	TGTGCCAGCAGCGCATCAGGGTTCGGCACTGAAGCTTTCTTT
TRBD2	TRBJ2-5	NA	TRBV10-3	CATTSSGGDETQYF	TGTGCCACTACCTCTAGCGGGGGGGATGAGACCCAGTACTTC
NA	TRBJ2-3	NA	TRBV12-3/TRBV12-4	CASSSSWGKTDTQYF	TGTGCCAGCAGTTCTAGCTGGGGTAAAACAGATACGCAGTATTTT
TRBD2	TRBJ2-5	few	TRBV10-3	CAISEIQAGGQETQYF	TGTGCCATCAGTGAGATTCAAGCGGGGGGCCAAGAGACCCAGTACTTC
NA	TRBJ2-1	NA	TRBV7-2	CASSSVGRERFF	TGTGCCAGCAGCTCGGTTGGAAGAGAGCGGTTCTTC
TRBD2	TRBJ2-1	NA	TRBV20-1	CSARGLAGGPCNEQFF	TGCAGTGCTAGAGGGCTAGCGGGAGGGCCCTGCAATGAGCAGTTCTTC
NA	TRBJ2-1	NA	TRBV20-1	CSARDWGPDNEQFF	TGCAGTGCTAGAGATTGGGGGCCCGACAATGAGCAGTTCTTC
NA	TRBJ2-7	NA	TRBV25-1	CASSSYGAGEQYF	TGTGCCAGCAGTTCGTACGGTGCCGGCGAGCAGTACTTC
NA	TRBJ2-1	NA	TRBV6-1	CASPRSLADYNEQFF	TGTGCCAGCCCGAGGAGCCTAGCCGACTACAATGAGCAGTTCTTC
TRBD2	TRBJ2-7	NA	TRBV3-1	CATTGAYELAGGISYEQYF	TGTGCCACGACAGGGGCGTATGAACTAGCGGGAGGGATCTCCTACGAGCAGTACTTC
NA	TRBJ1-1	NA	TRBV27	CASSFGARGAGTEAFF	TGTGCCAGCAGTTTTGGGGCTAGGGGGGCGGGGACTGAAGCTTTCTTT
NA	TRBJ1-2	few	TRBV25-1	CASSDSWTRYTF	TGTGCCAGCAGTGATTCCTGGACGCGCTACACCTTC
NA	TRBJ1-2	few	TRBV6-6	CASSRDGYYGYTF	TGTGCCAGCAGTAGGGACGGTTACTATGGCTACACCTTC
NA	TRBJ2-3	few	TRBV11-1	CASRGLDKSTDTQYF	TGTGCCAGCCGCGGTCTAGACAAAAGCACAGATACGCAGTATTTT
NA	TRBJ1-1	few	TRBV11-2	CASSLGPGWADTEAFF	TGTGCCAGCAGCTTAGGCCCGGGATGGGCGGACACTGAAGCTTTCTTT